The 24 T cell receptor beta chains below were found in one sample sequenced in a study of blood T cells in healthy people across ages. The second PCR ran about 6 to 11 cycles with a sample-barcoded 5' primer and J-beta primers. Each CDR3 protein gets one entry after TCRdb re-called the 5' RACE reads with MiXCR. The data show around 2 million distinct CDR3 sequences, about 39% seen once. Material for sequencing was blood. Source of these receptors: a human donor in good health.

In its sample, this clonotype was seen once. The rearrangement links TRBV7-2 to TRBJ1-4; 8 nucleotides agree with TRBD1. Germline V gene lookup returns CDR1 SGHTA and CDR2 FQGNSA. V lost 4 bases, J lost 8 bases, and 12 bases stayed unmatched. The CDR3 has 16 amino acids. CDR3: CASSSKTGEDYEKLFF. The CDR3 DNA follows: TGTGCCAGCAGCTCAAAGACAGGGGAGGACTACGAAAAACTGTTTTTT.

Only a few counts were recorded for this clonotype. This chain links TRBV20-1 with TRBJ2-1; TRBD2 might be the D (7 bases). Looked up from germline, CDR1 is DFQATT and CDR2 is SNEGSKA (reference sequence). The CDR3 length is 14 residues. V was cut by 3 bases and J by 4 bases, with 13 bases left in between. The CDR3, as DNA: TGCAGTGCTAGGAACGGGGGGCCGTACAATGAGCAGTTCTTC. It codes for CSARNGGPYNEQFF.

The V call is TRBV4-3, the J call TRBJ1-2; the D is unclear. The CDR3 is 14 amino acids. The ends were cut back, 4 bases at V and 2 bases at J, with 11 bases in the middle. Germline lookup yields CDR1 LGHNA and CDR2 YSLEER. Written as DNA, the CDR3 is TGCGCCAGCAGCCCAGAGGCACGGAACTATGGCTACACCTTC. Protein: CASSPEARNYGYTF.

This clonotype has a handful of counts. The rearrangement uses TRBV7-9 and TRBJ2-4; D gene unclear. This CDR3 region has 13 residues. V lost 1 base, J lost 8 bases, and 9 bases lay in between. Germline values: CDR1 SEHNR, CDR2 FQNEAQ (reference sequence). CDR3 sequence reads: CASSLDSQDIQYF. The CDR3 DNA reads as TGTGCCAGCAGCTTAGATTCCCAGGACATTCAGTACTTC.

The J gene is TRBJ2-3, the V gene TRBV20-1; TRBD2 matches 11 bases. With 6 bases clipped from V and 2 bases from J, the junction kept 7 bases outside the gene matches. Per the germline V gene, CDR1 is DFQATT and CDR2 is SNEGSKA (reference sequence). This CDR3 is 15 amino acids long. For the CDR3, the DNA is TGCAGTGCATTAGCGGGGGGGCTGGTCACAGATACGCAGTATTTT. It encodes CSALAGGLVTDTQYF.

The table lists this clonotype with a few counts. The chain joins TRBV28 to TRBJ2-3; D is ambiguous. The CDR3 extends over 14 amino acids. Germline V lookup: CDR1 MDHEN, CDR2 SYDVKM. The V end was cut by 4 bases, the J end by 3 bases, with 11 bases between. The CDR3: CASSSERKTDTQYF. CDR3 sequence (DNA): TGTGCCAGCAGTTCAGAGCGCAAGACAGATACGCAGTATTTT.

Notes on this clonotype: One end of the junction fails to match germline, which may point to a read error. The rearrangement links TRBV24-1 to TRBJ2-1; possibly TRBD1 or TRBD2 for D (6 bases each). Germline V gene lookup returns CDR1 KGHDR and CDR2 SFDVKD. The CDR3 is 14 residues long. The CDR3 is CATSDFGGSDEQVF. The CDR3 coding sequence is TGTGCCACCAGTGATTTCGGGGGCTCGGATGAGCAGGTCTTC.

The CDR3 sequence: CASSQDRLAATTYEQYF. The CDR3 nucleotides read TGCGCCAGCAGCCAAGATCGACTTGCGGCTACGACTTACGAGCAGTACTTC. The rearrangement links TRBV4-3 to TRBJ2-4; D gene uncertain. The J call is in doubt because the DNA end fits TRBJ2-7 better. The V gene's germline CDR1 is LGHNA and CDR2 YSLEER. The CDR3 is 17 amino acids.

CDR3 bases: TGCGCCAGCAGCTTGGTCGAGGGGGCTTTCTACGAGCAGTACTTC. Protein: CASSLVEGAFYEQYF. The J gene is TRBJ2-4, the V gene TRBV5-1; 7 bases line up with TRBD1. The J call may be mistaken, given a closer DNA end match to TRBJ2-7. Germline-derived CDR1 and CDR2 are SGHRS and YFSETQ. The CDR3 contains 15 residues.

J is TRBJ2-7 and V is TRBV7-2; TRBD2 might be the D (6 bases). CDR3 size: 13 residues. Germline-derived CDR1 and CDR2 are SGHTA and FQGNSA. V lost 2 bases and J lost 5, with 10 bases in between. The CDR3 loop reads CASSLRGSDEQYF. The CDR3 nucleotides read TGTGCCAGCAGCTTACGGGGGTCGGACGAGCAGTACTTC. Drawing the rest from reference TRBV7-2 and TRBJ2-7, the complete variable domain is GAGVSQSPSNKVTEKGKDVELRCDPISGHTALYWYRQSLGQGLEFLIYFQGNSAPDKSGLPSDRFSAERTGGSVSTLTIQRTQQEDSAVYLCASSLRGSDEQYFGPGTRLTVT.

V and J are TRBV12-3 or TRBV12-4 and TRBJ1-1, with D maybe TRBD1 (5 bases). With 4 bases removed from V and 10 bases from J, the gap between germline ends came to 16 bases. This CDR3 is built from 13 residues. In nucleotides, the CDR3 is TGTGCCAGCAGTTCCGGGACGGCCTCCGGAGCTTTCTTT. Translating gives CASSSGTASGAFF.

This clonotype has more than one count but fewer than ten. The DNA for the CDR3 is TGTGCCAGCAGCTCGCTCCGGGACAGGGTTCGCACCGGGGAGCTGTTTTTT. Residues: CASSSLRDRVRTGELFF. The chain is built from TRBV7-9 and TRBJ2-2; the match to TRBD1 covers 9 bases. The CDR3 is 17 amino acids. Per the germline V gene, CDR1 is SEHNR and CDR2 is FQNEAQ (reference sequence). J gave up 4 bases and V 4 bases, and 10 bases lay outside the gene matches.

The chain is built from TRBV7-2 and TRBJ2-1, with a tentative D call TRBD1 (6 bases). V was trimmed by 4 bases and J by 11 bases, leaving 15 bases between them. This CDR3 comprises 13 residues. Germline CDR1 SGHTA, CDR2 FQGNSA. CDR3 DNA: TGTGCCAGCAGCTCAGCCCACAGGGACCAGCAGTTCTTC. Its translation is CASSSAHRDQQFF.

Comment on this clonotype: The junction departs from germline at one end; a sequencing error may be responsible. The V call is TRBV10-3, the J call TRBJ1-2; tentatively, D is TRBD1 (5 bases). Germline CDR1 and CDR2: ENHRY and SYGVKD. This CDR3 has 14 amino acids. CDR3 in DNA: TGTGCCACCAGTCGGGACTCAAGAGTCTATGGCTACACCTTC. Encoded protein: CATSRDSRVYGYTF.

This clonotype was detected only a few times. This rearrangement joins TRBV3-1 to TRBJ2-4; 7 bases are shared with TRBD1. This CDR3 has 14 residues. J gave up 7 bases and V 6 bases, and 9 bases lay outside the gene matches. The germline V gene has CDR1 LGHDT and CDR2 YNNKEL (reference sequence). The CDR3 coding sequence is TGTGCCAGCAGTCAGGGGGACATCTGGAACATTCAGTACTTC. Translating gives CASSQGDIWNIQYF.

Ten or more counts support this clonotype. The chain combines TRBV28 with TRBJ2-6, with a weak D call TRBD1 (6 bases). In germline, CDR1 is MDHEN, CDR2 SYDVKM. The CDR3 has 15 residues. V shed 2 bases and J shed 4 bases, with 9 bases lying between them. The CDR3 here is CASSLRGTGANVLTF. CDR3 DNA: TGTGCCAGCAGTTTAAGGGGGACCGGGGCCAACGTCCTGACTTTC.

CDR3 sequence reads: CSAQIEGQGSFQPQHF. DNA for the CDR3: TGCAGTGCGCAAATCGAAGGACAGGGATCGTTTCAGCCCCAGCATTTT. The J gene is TRBJ1-5, the V gene TRBV20-1, with 8 bases identical to TRBD1. CDR1 is DFQATT, CDR2 SNEGSKA, per germline (reference sequence). Trimming removed 6 bases from V and 6 bases from J; junction bases left unmatched: 16. This CDR3 region has 16 residues.

The rearrangement links TRBV7-9 to TRBJ1-1; possibly TRBD1 for D (6 bases). Germline values: CDR1 SEHNR, CDR2 FQNEAQ (reference sequence). The length of the CDR3 is 13 residues. With 5 bases removed from V and 3 bases from J, the gap between germline ends came to 10 bases. The CDR3 region is CASSTTGYTEAFF. The DNA of the CDR3 is TGTGCCAGCAGCACTACAGGGTACACTGAAGCTTTCTTT.

This chain links TRBV7-2 with TRBJ2-1; possibly TRBD1 or TRBD2 for D (5 bases each). The CDR3 spans 13 residues. V was cut by 5 bases and J by 7 bases, with 12 bases left in between. Germline CDR1 is SGHTA and CDR2 is FQGNSA. The CDR3 loop reads CASSPLEGNEQFF. CDR3 sequence (DNA): TGTGCCAGCAGCCCGCTCGAGGGGAATGAGCAGTTCTTC.

The chain recombines TRBV11-1 with TRBJ1-1; a possible D gene is TRBD1 (5 bases). From germline, CDR1 is SGHAT and CDR2 FQDESV (reference sequence). The CDR3 loop spans 14 amino acids. V was trimmed by 2 bases and J by 5 bases, leaving 12 bases between them. CDR3 sequence reads: CASSLNPGTTEAFF. DNA of the CDR3: TGTGCCAGCAGCTTAAATCCCGGGACGACTGAAGCTTTCTTT.

The V gene is TRBV4-3, the J gene TRBJ1-6; D is ambiguous. The V gene lost 0 bases and the J gene lost 7 bases, with 4 bases spanning the gap. The CDR3 runs to 13 residues. CDR1 LGHNA and CDR2 YSLEER come from the germline V gene. Here the CDR3 DNA reads TGCGCCAGCAGCCAAGAAGTGAATTCACCCCTCCACTTT. Translated: CASSQEVNSPLHF.

The gene calls are TRBV9 and TRBJ2-1; no clear D gene. In germline, CDR1 is SGDLS, CDR2 YYNGEE. The CDR3 extends over 12 amino acids. Between the trimmed V and J ends, which lost 4 bases and 9 bases, there was a span of 11 bases. CDR3 sequence reads: CASSTADSEQFF. CDR3 nucleotide sequence: TGTGCCAGCAGCACCGCGGATAGTGAGCAGTTCTTC.

V is TRBV29-1 and J is TRBJ2-2; the D gene is possibly TRBD1 (5 bases). Germline CDR1 is SQVTM and CDR2 is ANQGSEA. V lost 7 bases to trimming and J lost 4 bases, with 19 bases between them. The CDR3 extends over 15 amino acids. CDR3 DNA sequence: TGCAGCGCGAGTTGGTTCCAGGGCGGCACCGGGGAGCTGTTTTTT. This translates into CSASWFQGGTGELFF.

This chain uses TRBV29-1 with TRBJ2-1; D perhaps matches TRBD2 (6 bases). The germline V gene has CDR1 SQVTM and CDR2 ANQGSEA. The length of the CDR3 is 14 residues. V dropped 1 base and J dropped 8 bases, with 15 bases sitting between them. In DNA, the CDR3 is TGCAGCGTTGAAGGGGAGGTACGGGGCGATGAGCAGTTCTTC. Its protein is CSVEGEVRGDEQFF.